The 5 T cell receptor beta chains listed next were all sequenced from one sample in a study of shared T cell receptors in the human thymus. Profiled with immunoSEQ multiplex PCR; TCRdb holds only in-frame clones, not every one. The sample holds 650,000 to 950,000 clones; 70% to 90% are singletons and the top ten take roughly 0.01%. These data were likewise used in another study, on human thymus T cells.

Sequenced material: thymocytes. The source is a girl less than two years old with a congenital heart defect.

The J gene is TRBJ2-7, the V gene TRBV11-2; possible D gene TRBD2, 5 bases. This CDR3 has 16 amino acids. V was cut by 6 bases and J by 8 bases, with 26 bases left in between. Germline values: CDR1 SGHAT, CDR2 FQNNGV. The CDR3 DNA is TGTGCCAGCAGAGAGACTAAAGTCCCCGTGGACGGTAAGCAGTACTTC. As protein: CASRETKVPVDGKQYF.

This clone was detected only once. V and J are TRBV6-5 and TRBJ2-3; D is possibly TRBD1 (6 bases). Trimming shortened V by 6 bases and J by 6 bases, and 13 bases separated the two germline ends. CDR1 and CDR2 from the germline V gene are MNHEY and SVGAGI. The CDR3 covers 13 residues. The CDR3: CASSPGVLDTQYF. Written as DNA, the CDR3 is TGTGCCAGCAGCCCAGGGGTTCTGGATACGCAGTATTTT.

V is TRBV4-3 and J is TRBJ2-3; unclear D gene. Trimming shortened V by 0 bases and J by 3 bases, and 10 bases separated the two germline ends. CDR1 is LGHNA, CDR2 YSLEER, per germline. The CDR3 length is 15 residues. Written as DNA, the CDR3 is TGCGCCAGCAGCCAAGAGAGGTCTCAAACAGATACGCAGTATTTT. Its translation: CASSQERSQTDTQYF.

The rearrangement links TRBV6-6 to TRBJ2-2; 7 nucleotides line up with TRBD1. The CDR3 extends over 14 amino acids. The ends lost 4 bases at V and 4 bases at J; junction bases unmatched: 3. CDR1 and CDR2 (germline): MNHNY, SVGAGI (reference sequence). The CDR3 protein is CASSFSGGTGELFF. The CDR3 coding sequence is TGTGCCAGCAGTTTTTCAGGGGGCACCGGGGAGCTGTTTTTT.

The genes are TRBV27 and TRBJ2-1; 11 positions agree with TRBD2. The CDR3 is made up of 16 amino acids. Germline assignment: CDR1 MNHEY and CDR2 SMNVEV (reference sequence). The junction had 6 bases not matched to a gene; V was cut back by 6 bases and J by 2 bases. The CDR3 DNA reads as TGTGCCAGCAGATGCTCTAGCGGGGGGCCCTACAATGAGCAGTTCTTC. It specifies CASRCSSGGPYNEQFF.